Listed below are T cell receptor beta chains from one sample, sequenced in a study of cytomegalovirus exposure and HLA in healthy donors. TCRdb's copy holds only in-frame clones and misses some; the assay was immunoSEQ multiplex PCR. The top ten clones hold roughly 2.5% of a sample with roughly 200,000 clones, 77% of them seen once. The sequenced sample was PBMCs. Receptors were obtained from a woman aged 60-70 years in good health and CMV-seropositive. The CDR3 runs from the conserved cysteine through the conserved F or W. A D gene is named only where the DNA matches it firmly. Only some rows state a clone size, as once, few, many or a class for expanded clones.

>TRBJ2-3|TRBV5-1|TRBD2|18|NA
CASSLAGTSGGAPDTQYF
TGCGCCAGCAGCTTGGCAGGGACTAGCGGGGGGGCCCCAGATACGCAGTATTTT
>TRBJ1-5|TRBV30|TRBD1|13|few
CAGSRGGNQPQHF
TGTGCTGGGAGCAGGGGGGGCAATCAGCCCCAGCATTTT
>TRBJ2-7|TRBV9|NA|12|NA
CASSVGGNEQYF
TGTGCCAGCAGCGTAGGAGGGAACGAGCAGTACTTC
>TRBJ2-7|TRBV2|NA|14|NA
CASSDPGLRLEQYF
TGTGCCAGCAGTGACCCGGGACTGAGACTCGAGCAGTACTTC
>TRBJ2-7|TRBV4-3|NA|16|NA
CASSQERVSIPYEQYF
TGCGCCAGCAGCCAAGAAAGAGTTTCTATACCCTACGAGCAGTACTTC
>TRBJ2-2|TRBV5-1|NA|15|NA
CASSLGAGKPGELFF
TGCGCCAGCAGCTTAGGGGCGGGGAAGCCCGGGGAGCTGTTTTTT
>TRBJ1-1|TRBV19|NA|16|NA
CASSSRRLGRNTEAFF
TGTGCCAGTAGTTCTCGGCGACTGGGGAGGAACACTGAAGCTTTCTTT
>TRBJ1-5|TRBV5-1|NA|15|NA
CASSLVPGGNQPQHF
TGCGCCAGCAGCTTGGTACCGGGGGGAAATCAGCCCCAGCATTTT
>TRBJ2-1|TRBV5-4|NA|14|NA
CASSPLSPYNEQFF
TGTGCCAGCAGTCCCCTTTCCCCCTACAATGAGCAGTTCTTC
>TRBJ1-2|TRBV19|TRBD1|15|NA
CASLGPGQDPYGYTF
TGTGCCAGCCTCGGTCCGGGACAGGACCCCTATGGCTACACCTTC
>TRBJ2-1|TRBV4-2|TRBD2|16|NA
CASSQEATSGTNEQFF
TGTGCCAGCAGCCAAGAAGCGACTAGCGGAACGAATGAGCAGTTCTTC
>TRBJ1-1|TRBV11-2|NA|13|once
CASRDYLNTEAFF
TGTGCCAGCAGAGACTATTTGAACACTGAAGCTTTCTTT
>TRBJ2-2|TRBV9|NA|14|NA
CASSLAVNTGELFF
TGTGCCAGCAGCTTAGCGGTGAACACCGGGGAGCTGTTTTTT
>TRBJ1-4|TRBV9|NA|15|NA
CASSVEPRLNEKLFF
TGTGCCAGCAGCGTAGAACCCAGATTAAATGAAAAACTGTTTTTT
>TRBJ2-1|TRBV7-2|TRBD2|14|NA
CASSLGTSGIEQFF
TGTGCCAGCAGCCTAGGGACTAGCGGGATTGAGCAGTTCTTC
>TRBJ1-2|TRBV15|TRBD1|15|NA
CATSSGDRTIHGYTF
TGTGCCACCAGCAGCGGGGACAGGACGATCCATGGCTACACCTTC
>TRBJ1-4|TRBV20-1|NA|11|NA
CSVTASGKLFF
TGCAGTGTGACTGCTTCGGGAAAACTGTTTTTT
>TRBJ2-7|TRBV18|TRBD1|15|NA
CASRSTGTATYEQYF
TGTGCCAGCCGATCGACCGGGACAGCCACCTACGAGCAGTACTTC
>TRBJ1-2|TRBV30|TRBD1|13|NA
CAWSPRGNYGYTF
TGTGCCTGGAGTCCCAGGGGGAACTATGGCTACACCTTC
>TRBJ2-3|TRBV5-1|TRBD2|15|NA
CASSFSGGVEDTQYF
TGCGCCAGCAGCTTCAGCGGGGGGGTGGAAGATACGCAGTATTTT
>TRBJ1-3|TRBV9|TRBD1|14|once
CASSVDRDGNTIYF
TGTGCCAGCAGCGTGGACAGGGATGGAAACACCATATATTTT
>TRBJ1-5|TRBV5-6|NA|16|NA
CASSLALGAGNQPQHF
TGTGCCAGCAGCTTGGCCCTGGGGGCTGGCAATCAGCCCCAGCATTTT
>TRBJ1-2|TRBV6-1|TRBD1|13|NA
CASSQTGGRGYTF
TGTGCCAGCAGTCAGACAGGGGGCCGGGGCTACACCTTC
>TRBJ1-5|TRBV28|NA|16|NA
CASSLFSSGSNQPQHF
TGTGCCAGCAGTTTATTCTCTTCAGGGAGCAATCAGCCCCAGCATTTT
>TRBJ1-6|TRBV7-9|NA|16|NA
CASGGTTTGLGSPLHF
TGTGCCAGCGGAGGTACTACGACAGGTCTCGGTTCACCCCTCCACTTT
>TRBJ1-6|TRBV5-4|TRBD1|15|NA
CASRPGQGAHSPLHF
TGTGCCAGCAGACCCGGACAGGGGGCGCATTCACCCCTCCACTTT
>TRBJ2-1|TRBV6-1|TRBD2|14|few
CASSEPGLAGNQFF
TGTGCCAGCAGTGAACCGGGACTAGCGGGAAATCAGTTCTTC
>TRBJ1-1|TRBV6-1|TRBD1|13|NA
CASRQGVATEAFF
TGTGCCAGCAGACAGGGGGTTGCCACTGAAGCTTTCTTT
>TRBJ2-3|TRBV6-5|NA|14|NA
CASSRQDSTDTQYF
TGTGCCAGCAGTAGACAGGATAGCACAGATACGCAGTATTTT
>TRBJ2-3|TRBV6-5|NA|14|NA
CASSQTARTDTQYF
TGTGCCAGCAGCCAAACAGCACGCACAGATACGCAGTATTTT
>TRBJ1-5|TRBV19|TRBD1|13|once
CASRTGLNQPQHF
TGTGCCAGTAGGACAGGGCTTAATCAGCCCCAGCATTTT
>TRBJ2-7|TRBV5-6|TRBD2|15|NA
CASSLVTGGGYEQYF
TGTGCCAGCAGCTTGGTGACGGGAGGGGGCTACGAGCAGTACTTC
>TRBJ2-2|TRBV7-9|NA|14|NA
CASSQDTNTGELFF
TGTGCCAGCAGCCAGGACACCAACACCGGGGAGCTGTTTTTT
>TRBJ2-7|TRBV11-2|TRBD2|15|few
CASSAHSGSYLEQYF
TGTGCCAGCAGCGCCCATAGCGGGAGCTACTTGGAGCAGTACTTC
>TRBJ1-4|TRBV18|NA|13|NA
CASSRGGAEKLFF
TGTGCCAGCTCAAGAGGGGGTGCTGAAAAACTGTTTTTT
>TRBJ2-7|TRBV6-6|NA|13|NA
CASKESRGYEQYF
TGTGCCAGCAAGGAGTCGCGGGGCTACGAGCAGTACTTC
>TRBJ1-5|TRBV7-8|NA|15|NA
CASSLLRISNQPQHF
TGTGCCAGCAGCTTACTAAGAATTAGCAATCAGCCCCAGCATTTT
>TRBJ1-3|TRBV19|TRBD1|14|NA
CASSAGGSGNTIYF
TGTGCCAGTAGTGCAGGGGGCTCTGGAAACACCATATATTTT
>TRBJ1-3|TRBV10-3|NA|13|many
CAIRDSSGNTIYF
TGTGCCATCAGGGACAGCTCCGGAAACACCATATATTTT
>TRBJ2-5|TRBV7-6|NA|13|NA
CASSPGYQETQYF
TGTGCCAGCAGCCCAGGCTACCAAGAGACCCAGTACTTC
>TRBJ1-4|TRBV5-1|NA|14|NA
CASSLTATNEKLFF
TGCGCCAGCAGCTTGACGGCAACTAATGAAAAACTGTTTTTT
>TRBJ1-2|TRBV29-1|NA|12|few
CSVSDKVYGYTF
TGCAGCGTTTCAGACAAGGTCTATGGCTACACCTTC
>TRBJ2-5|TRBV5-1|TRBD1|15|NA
CASRVAGGVQETQYF
TGCGCCAGCAGGGTGGCAGGGGGCGTACAAGAGACCCAGTACTTC
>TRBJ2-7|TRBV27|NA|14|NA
CASSSLQGYYEQYF
TGTGCCAGCAGTTCGCTACAGGGTTACTACGAGCAGTACTTC
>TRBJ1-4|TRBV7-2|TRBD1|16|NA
CASSFVRDRGYEKLFF
TGTGCCAGCAGCTTTGTCCGGGACAGGGGGTATGAAAAACTGTTTTTT
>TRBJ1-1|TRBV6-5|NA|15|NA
CASSFTGRENTEAFF
TGTGCCAGCAGTTTCACTGGACGGGAGAACACTGAAGCTTTCTTT
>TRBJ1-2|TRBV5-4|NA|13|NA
CASSLGQTYGYTF
TGTGCCAGCAGCTTGGGACAAACCTATGGCTACACCTTC